This TCR beta chain was sequenced for a study of radiotherapy plus CTLA-4 blockade in lung cancer. General study results and limits: Interferon-beta, together with early blood T cell clone dynamics, reportedly best predicted response.

About this clone: The target antigen is unknown.

The data were produced by immunoSEQ multiplex PCR, yet TCRdb's version contains in-frame clones alone and is incomplete. The sample contains about 110,000 clones, under 90% of which appear only once. Source: peripheral blood, taken from a patient treated with radiotherapy plus ipilimumab. The clonotype comes from a human donor with non-small cell lung cancer that progressed on radiotherapy plus ipilimumab. Some clones in this sample may be carry-over from other donors' samples.

The CDR3 DNA reads as TGCGCCAGCAGCCAAGATCCTAGCGGGGGGAAGTACTACAATGAGCAGTTCTTC. It yields the protein CASSQDPSGGKYYNEQFF. The chain combines TRBV4-3 with TRBJ2-1; TRBD2 matches at 11 bases. The CDR3 extends over 18 amino acids. Germline CDR1 is LGHNA and CDR2 is YSLEER. The V and J ends lost 0 bases and 3 bases, in that order; junction bases with no gene match: 7.